Shown below are 26 T cell receptor beta chains from a single sample sequenced in a study of T cell responses to AZD1222 COVID-19 vaccine. The assay was immunoSEQ multiplex PCR, and TCRdb's table has in-frame clones only and misses some. This sample has over 100,000 clones, with 65% to 85% found just once. Sequences were derived from peripheral blood, sampled on day 0 of AZD1222 vaccination. The receptors come from an adult in good health.

The chain employs TRBV7-9 and TRBJ2-3, with D perhaps TRBD2 (5 bases). This CDR3 comprises 14 residues. Trimming removed 5 bases from V and 3 bases from J, with 12 bases in between. Germline values: CDR1 SEHNR, CDR2 FQNEAQ (reference sequence). CDR3 loop: CASSTRESTDTQYF. The CDR3 region has the DNA TGTGCCAGCAGCACAAGGGAGAGTACAGATACGCAGTATTTT.

V gene TRBV28 combines with J gene TRBJ1-5, with no clear D. Deletions cut 7 bases from V and 2 bases from J, with 15 bases between. This CDR3 comprises 15 residues. Looked up from germline, CDR1 is MDHEN and CDR2 is SYDVKM. CDR3 in amino acids: CASTPRGGRNQPQHF. Here the CDR3 DNA reads TGTGCCAGCACCCCCCGGGGAGGGCGCAATCAGCCCCAGCATTTT. The entire variable domain, with the rest obtained from reference TRBV28 and TRBJ1-5, is as follows: DVKVTQSSRYLVKRTGEKVFLECVQDMDHENMFWYRQDPGLGLRLIYFSYDVKMKEKGDIPEGYSVSREKKERFSLILESASTNQTSMYLCASTPRGGRNQPQHFGDGTRLSIL.

In this sample, this clone turned up a few times. This chain connects TRBV30 to TRBJ1-6, with no clear D. Per germline, CDR1 GTSNPN and CDR2 SVGIG (reference sequence). This CDR3 is built from 13 residues. Trimming shortened V by 4 bases and J by 10 bases, and 14 bases separated the two germline ends. CDR3 residues: CAWTPGIRSPLHF. The CDR3 DNA follows: TGTGCCTGGACCCCCGGGATACGATCACCCCTCCACTTT.

The chain recombines TRBV27 with TRBJ1-2, with D unclear. Between the trimmed V and J ends, which lost 0 bases and 1 base, there was a span of 12 bases. CDR1 MNHEY and CDR2 SMNVEV come from the germline V gene (reference sequence). The CDR3 covers 16 residues. The CDR3 protein is CASSLSPDTSNYGYTF. Written as DNA, the CDR3 is TGTGCCAGCAGTTTATCCCCAGATACCAGTAACTATGGCTACACCTTC.

The V call is TRBV28, the J call TRBJ2-7; TRBD2 matches at 9 bases. Germline CDR1 and CDR2: MDHEN and SYDVKM. CDR3 size: 14 residues. Germline trimming cut 3 bases from V and 7 bases from J; bases unmatched to any gene: 7. The chain's CDR3 is CASSFGGRAQEQYF. DNA of the CDR3: TGTGCCAGCAGTTTCGGCGGGAGGGCCCAAGAGCAGTACTTC.

This chain joins TRBV4-1 and TRBJ2-2; TRBD1 agrees at 7 bases. CDR1 and CDR2 (germline): MGHRA, YSYEKL. The trim removed 2 bases at V and 2 bases at J, leaving 11 bases unmatched. The CDR3 is made up of 18 amino acids. CDR3 sequence: CASSQTEGAGQNTGELFF. In DNA, the CDR3 is TGCGCCAGCAGCCAAACCGAGGGGGCTGGGCAAAACACCGGGGAGCTGTTTTTT.

The J gene is TRBJ1-2, the V gene TRBV2; D uncertain. This CDR3 is 15 amino acids long. CDR1 and CDR2 from the germline V gene are SNHLY and FYNNEI. V lost 3 bases, J lost 2 bases, and 13 bases lay in between. CDR3 protein: CASSEATGRNYGYTF. The DNA of the CDR3 is TGTGCCAGCAGTGAGGCAACGGGTCGCAACTATGGCTACACCTTC. Full variable domain (missing parts from reference TRBV2 and TRBJ1-2): EPEVTQTPSHQVTQMGQEVILRCVPISNHLYFYWYRQILGQKVEFLVSFYNNEISEKSEIFDDQFSVERPDGSNFTLKIRSTKLEDSAMYFCASSEATGRNYGYTFGSGTRLTVV.

The chain carries TRBV6-1 and TRBJ1-1, with D tentatively TRBD1 (5 bases). CDR3 length: 17 amino acids. The germline gives CDR1 MNHNS, CDR2 SASEGT. Between the trimmed V and J ends, which lost 1 base and 4 bases, there was a span of 19 bases. This CDR3 reads CASSEGSGAVRRTEAFF. The CDR3 DNA reads as TGTGCCAGCAGTGAAGGTAGCGGGGCAGTACGACGCACTGAAGCTTTCTTT.

This clone was recorded a few times. V and J are TRBV11-1 and TRBJ2-7, with TRBD1 matching 9 bases. The CDR3 runs 14 residues. CDR1 is SGHAT, CDR2 FQDESV, per germline (reference sequence). J was trimmed by 1 base and V by 9 bases; bases with no gene match: 7. In DNA form, the CDR3 reads TGTGCCAGTTCCCGGGACAGGGTGTCCTACGAGCAGTACTTC. Translated, it gives CASSRDRVSYEQYF.

The chain uses TRBV7-2 and TRBJ2-2; D unresolved. V was shortened by 1 base and J by 0 bases, with 6 bases between the two germline ends. In germline, CDR1 is SGHTA, CDR2 FQGNSA. The CDR3 extends over 15 amino acids. The CDR3 DNA follows: TGTGCCAGCAGCTTAGAAACAGCGAACACCGGGGAGCTGTTTTTT. It is translated as CASSLETANTGELFF.

The chain joins TRBV6-5 to TRBJ1-6; D not certain. The germline V and J ends were trimmed by 7 bases and 5 bases, with 12 bases remaining between them. This CDR3 is 14 amino acids long. Germline V gives CDR1 MNHEY, CDR2 SVGAGI. The CDR3 region is CASTATVNNSPLHF. For the CDR3, the DNA is TGTGCCAGCACGGCCACAGTCAATAATTCACCCCTCCACTTT.

The chain couples TRBV28 to TRBJ2-3, with D hard to call. V was pared by 4 bases and J by 9 bases, with 17 bases between. This CDR3 region has 14 residues. Per the germline V gene, CDR1 is MDHEN and CDR2 is SYDVKM. The CDR3 nucleotides are TGTGCCAGCAGTTCTCAACTCGACCTAGACACGCAGTATTTT. It translates to CASSSQLDLDTQYF.

J is TRBJ1-5 and V is TRBV5-4; perhaps TRBD1 as D (6 bases). This CDR3 comprises 15 residues. CDR1 and CDR2 (germline): SGHNT, YYREEE (reference sequence). The V gene lost 3 bases and the J gene lost 3 bases, with 13 bases spanning the gap. The DNA of the CDR3 is TGTGCCAGCAGCTACATGGACAGCTTCAATCAGCCCCAGCATTTT. Translating it yields CASSYMDSFNQPQHF.

The chain employs TRBV9 and TRBJ1-2; perhaps TRBD1 as D (5 bases). Germline CDR1 is SGDLS and CDR2 is YYNGEE. The CDR3 covers 16 residues. With 3 bases removed from V and 0 bases from J, the gap between germline ends came to 15 bases. The CDR3 DNA sequence: TGTGCCAGCAGCGCCTGGGAGGGGAGAACTAACTATGGCTACACCTTC. Its translation: CASSAWEGRTNYGYTF.

The V call is TRBV18, the J call TRBJ2-4; 10 bases fit TRBD1. J gave up 6 bases and V 3 bases, and 2 bases lay outside the gene matches. This CDR3 is 14 amino acids long. CDR1 KGHSH and CDR2 LQKENI come from the germline V gene. CDR3 nucleotides: TGTGCCAGCTCACCGGACAGGGGGGTAAACATTCAGTACTTC. Translating it yields CASSPDRGVNIQYF.

The rearrangement uses TRBV7-6 and TRBJ2-1; no definite D call. V lost 5 bases and J lost 11, with 16 bases in between. The CDR3 loop spans 13 amino acids. Germline lookup yields CDR1 SGHVS and CDR2 FNYEAQ. The CDR3 here is CASSIQNSVKQFF. CDR3 in DNA: TGTGCCAGCAGCATACAGAATTCCGTTAAGCAGTTCTTC.

The chain uses TRBV19 and TRBJ1-2; maybe TRBD1 (5 bases). The CDR3 contains 15 residues. V was pared by 9 bases and J by 3 bases, with 20 bases between. Germline-derived CDR1 and CDR2 are LNHDA and SQIVND (reference sequence). The CDR3 DNA follows: TGTGCCAGCCGGCGAGAGGGGCGAGGCGACTATGGCTACACCTTC. Protein sequence: CASRREGRGDYGYTF.

CDR3 sequence reads: CASSPRPGGGDNEQFF. For the CDR3, the DNA is TGTGCCAGCAGCCCACGACCAGGGGGAGGAGACAATGAGCAGTTCTTC. The chain links TRBV4-2 to TRBJ2-1; a weak D match, TRBD1 (7 bases). Trimming stripped 4 bases from V and 5 bases from J, with 18 bases between. The CDR3 covers 16 residues. Per the germline V gene, CDR1 is LGHNA and CDR2 is YNFKEQ.

This chain connects TRBV14 to TRBJ1-2, with TRBD1 as a possible D gene (5 bases). Germline CDR1 and CDR2: SGHDN and FVKESK. V dropped 1 base and J dropped 0 bases, with 9 bases sitting between them. The CDR3 consists of 15 residues. CDR3 nucleotide sequence: TGTGCCAGCAGCCAAGTGAGCAGGGCTAACTATGGCTACACCTTC. Its translation: CASSQVSRANYGYTF.

The J gene is TRBJ2-2, the V gene TRBV11-3, with D maybe TRBD1 (6 bases). Germline-derived CDR1 and CDR2 are SGHNT and YENEEA. The CDR3 is made up of 14 amino acids. V was cut by 5 bases and J by 6 bases, with 13 bases left in between. This CDR3 reads CASSETGLAGELFF. The CDR3 bases are TGTGCCAGCAGCGAGACAGGATTGGCCGGGGAGCTGTTTTTT.

The V and J genes are TRBV9 and TRBJ2-3; D is unresolved. The germline V and J ends were trimmed by 0 bases and 5 bases, with 7 bases remaining between them. The CDR3 sequence is 13 residues long. From germline, CDR1 is SGDLS and CDR2 YYNGEE. The CDR3 nucleotides read TGTGCCAGCAGCGTAGGTGGGCTAGATACGCAGTATTTT. Amino acids: CASSVGGLDTQYF.

This rearrangement joins TRBV28 to TRBJ1-5; no reliable D call. V was shortened by 4 bases and J by 2 bases, with 9 bases between the two germline ends. Per germline, CDR1 MDHEN and CDR2 SYDVKM. The CDR3 extends over 14 amino acids. The CDR3 bases are TGTGCCAGCAGTTGGACCCAGGGCAATCAGCCCCAGCATTTT. This translates into CASSWTQGNQPQHF.

This clone was seen more than once but under ten times. The chain couples TRBV5-4 to TRBJ2-1, with 8 bases that match TRBD2. V was pared by 5 bases and J by 9 bases, with 16 bases of the junction left unmatched. Germline CDR1 and CDR2: SGHNT and YYREEE (reference sequence). The CDR3 loop spans 16 amino acids. The CDR3 nucleotides are TGTGCCAGCAGGGACGGGACTAGTGTACGTGTGCTTGAGCAGTTCTTC. Protein: CASRDGTSVRVLEQFF.

This chain uses TRBV6-5 with TRBJ2-3; D might be TRBD1 (6 bases). CDR1 and CDR2 (germline): MNHEY, SVGAGI. The V and J ends lost 6 bases and 4 bases respectively, with 17 bases between them. The CDR3 sequence is 15 residues long. The CDR3 nucleotides are TGTGCCAGCAGAAGAACAGGGCCCGGGGCAGATACGCAGTATTTT. Translation gives CASRRTGPGADTQYF.

The J gene is TRBJ1-1, the V gene TRBV19, with D hard to call. Germline V gives CDR1 LNHDA, CDR2 SQIVND (reference sequence). V was trimmed by 4 bases and J by 5 bases, leaving 5 bases between them. There are 11 residues in the CDR3. In DNA form, the CDR3 reads TGTGCCAGTAGTACCTGGACTGAAGCTTTCTTT. As protein: CASSTWTEAFF.

This rearrangement joins TRBV7-2 to TRBJ2-3; 7 bases fit TRBD2. The germline CDR1 and CDR2 sequences are SGHTA and FQGNSA. This CDR3 spans 14 amino acids. J was trimmed by 5 bases and V by 1 base; bases with no gene match: 3. The CDR3, as DNA: TGTGCCAGCAGCTTAGAGGCTAGCGGAGATACGCAGTATTTT. This encodes CASSLEASGDTQYF.